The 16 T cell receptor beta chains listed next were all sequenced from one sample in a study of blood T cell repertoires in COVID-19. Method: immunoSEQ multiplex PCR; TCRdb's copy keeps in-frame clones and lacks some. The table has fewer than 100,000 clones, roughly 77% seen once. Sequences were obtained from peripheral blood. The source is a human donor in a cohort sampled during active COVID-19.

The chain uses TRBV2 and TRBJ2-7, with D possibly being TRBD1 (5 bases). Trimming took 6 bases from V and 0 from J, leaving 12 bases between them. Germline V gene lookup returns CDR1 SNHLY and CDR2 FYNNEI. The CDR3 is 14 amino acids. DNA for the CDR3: TGTGCCAGCAGGGACCAGGGTAACTCCTACGAGCAGTACTTC. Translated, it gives CASRDQGNSYEQYF.

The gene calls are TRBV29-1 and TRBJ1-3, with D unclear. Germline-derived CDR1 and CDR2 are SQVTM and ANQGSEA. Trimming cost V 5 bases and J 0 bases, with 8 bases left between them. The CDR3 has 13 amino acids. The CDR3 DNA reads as TGCAGCGTTCAAGCTACCTCTGGAAACACCATATATTTT. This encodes CSVQATSGNTIYF.

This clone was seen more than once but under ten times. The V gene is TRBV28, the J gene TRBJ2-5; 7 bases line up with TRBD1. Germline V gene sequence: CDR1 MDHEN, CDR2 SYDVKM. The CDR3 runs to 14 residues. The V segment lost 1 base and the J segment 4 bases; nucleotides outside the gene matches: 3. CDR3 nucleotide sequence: TGTGCCAGCAGTTTATCGGGACAGACAGAGACCCAGTACTTC. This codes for CASSLSGQTETQYF. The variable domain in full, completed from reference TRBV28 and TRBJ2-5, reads DVKVTQSSRYLVKRTGEKVFLECVQDMDHENMFWYRQDPGLGLRLIYFSYDVKMKEKGDIPEGYSVSREKKERFSLILESASTNQTSMYLCASSLSGQTETQYFGPGTRLLVL.

The DNA for the CDR3 is TGCAGCGTCACCCCTAGCGGAGGGAGCACAGATACGCAGTATTTT. Encoded protein: CSVTPSGGSTDTQYF. The gene calls are TRBV29-1 and TRBJ2-3; 7 bases map to TRBD2. The V and J ends lost 6 bases and 0 bases, in that order; junction bases with no gene match: 9. This CDR3 contains 15 residues. The germline V gene encodes CDR1 SQVTM and CDR2 ANQGSEA.

Here the CDR3 DNA reads TGTGCCAGCAGCGTTCCTCCCGATACGCAGTATTTT. It translates to CASSVPPDTQYF. This rearrangement joins TRBV9 to TRBJ2-3; D is unclear. The CDR3 sequence is 12 residues long. Trimming took 2 bases from V and 6 from J, leaving 7 bases between them. Germline values: CDR1 SGDLS, CDR2 YYNGEE.

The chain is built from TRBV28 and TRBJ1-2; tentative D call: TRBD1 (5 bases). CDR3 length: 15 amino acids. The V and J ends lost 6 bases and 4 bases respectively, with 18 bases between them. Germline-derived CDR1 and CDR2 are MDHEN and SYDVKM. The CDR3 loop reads CASRNMAGRAYGYTF. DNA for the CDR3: TGTGCCAGCAGGAATATGGCAGGGCGCGCCTATGGCTACACCTTC.

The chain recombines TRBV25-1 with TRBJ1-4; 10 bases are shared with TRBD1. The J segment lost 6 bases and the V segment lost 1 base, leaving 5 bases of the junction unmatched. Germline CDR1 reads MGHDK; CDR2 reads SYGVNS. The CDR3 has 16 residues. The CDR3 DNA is TGTGCCAGCAGTGAATCATCCGGGACAGGGGATGAAAAACTGTTTTTT. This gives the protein CASSESSGTGDEKLFF.

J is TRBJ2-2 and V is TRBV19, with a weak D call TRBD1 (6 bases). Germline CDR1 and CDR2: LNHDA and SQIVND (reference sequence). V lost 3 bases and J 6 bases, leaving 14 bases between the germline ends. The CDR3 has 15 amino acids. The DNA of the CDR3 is TGTGCCAGTAGTATGAGGGCAGGGGCGGCCGGGGAGCTGTTTTTT. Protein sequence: CASSMRAGAAGELFF. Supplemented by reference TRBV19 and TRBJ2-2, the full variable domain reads DGGITQSPKYLFRKEGQNVTLSCEQNLNHDAMYWYRQDPGQGLRLIYYSQIVNDFQKGDIAEGYSVSREKKESFPLTVTSAQKNPTAFYLCASSMRAGAAGELFFGEGSRLTVL.

CDR3 in DNA: TGCGCCAGCAGCCAAGTGTCACAGTATAGCAATCAGCCCCAGCATTTT. Translation gives CASSQVSQYSNQPQHF. The chain recombines TRBV4-1 with TRBJ1-5; the D is unclear. This CDR3 has 16 amino acids. V lost 1 base and J lost 0, with 10 bases in between. Germline assignment: CDR1 MGHRA and CDR2 YSYEKL.

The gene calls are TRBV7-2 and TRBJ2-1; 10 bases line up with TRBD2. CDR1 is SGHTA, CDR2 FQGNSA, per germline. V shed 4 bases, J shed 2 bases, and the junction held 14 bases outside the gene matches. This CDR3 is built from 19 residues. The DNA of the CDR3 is TGTGCCAGCAGCTCCCGGACAGGGAGGCTAGCGGGAGCCTACAATGAGCAGTTCTTC. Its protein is CASSSRTGRLAGAYNEQFF.

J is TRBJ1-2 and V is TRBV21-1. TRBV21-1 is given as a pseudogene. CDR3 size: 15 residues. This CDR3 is CASSPINRDFYGYTF. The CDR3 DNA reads TGTGCCAGCAGCCCGATAAATAGGGACTTCTATGGCTACACCTTC.

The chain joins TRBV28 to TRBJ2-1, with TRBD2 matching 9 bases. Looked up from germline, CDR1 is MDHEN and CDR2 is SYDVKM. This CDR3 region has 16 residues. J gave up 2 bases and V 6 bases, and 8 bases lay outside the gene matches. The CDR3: CASSPFRGRAYNEQFF. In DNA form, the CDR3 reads TGTGCCAGCAGCCCTTTTCGCGGGAGGGCCTACAATGAGCAGTTCTTC.

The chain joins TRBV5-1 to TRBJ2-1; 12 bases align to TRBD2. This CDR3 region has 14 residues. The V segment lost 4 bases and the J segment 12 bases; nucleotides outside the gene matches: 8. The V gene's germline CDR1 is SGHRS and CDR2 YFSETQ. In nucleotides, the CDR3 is TGCGCCAGCAGCGTGACTAGCGGGAGTGTTCGGCAGTTCTTC. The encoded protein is CASSVTSGSVRQFF.

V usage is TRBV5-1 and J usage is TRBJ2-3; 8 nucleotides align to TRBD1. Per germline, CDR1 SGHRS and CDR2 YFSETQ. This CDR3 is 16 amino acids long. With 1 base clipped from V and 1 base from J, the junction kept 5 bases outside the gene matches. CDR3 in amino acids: CASSLQARGRTDTQYF. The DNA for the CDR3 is TGCGCCAGCAGCTTGCAGGCCAGGGGGCGCACAGATACGCAGTATTTT.

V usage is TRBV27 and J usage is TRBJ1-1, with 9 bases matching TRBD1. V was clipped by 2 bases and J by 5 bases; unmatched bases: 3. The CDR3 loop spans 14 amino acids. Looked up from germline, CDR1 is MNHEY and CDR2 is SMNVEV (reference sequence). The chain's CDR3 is CASSLQQGATEAFF. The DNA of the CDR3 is TGTGCCAGCAGTTTACAACAGGGGGCGACTGAAGCTTTCTTT.

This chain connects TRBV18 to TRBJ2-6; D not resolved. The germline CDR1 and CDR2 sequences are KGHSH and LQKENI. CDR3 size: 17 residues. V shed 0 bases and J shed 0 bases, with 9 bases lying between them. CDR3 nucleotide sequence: TGTGCCAGCTCACCACCGCTTGGAGACTCTGGGGCCAACGTCCTGACTTTC. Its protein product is CASSPPLGDSGANVLTF.